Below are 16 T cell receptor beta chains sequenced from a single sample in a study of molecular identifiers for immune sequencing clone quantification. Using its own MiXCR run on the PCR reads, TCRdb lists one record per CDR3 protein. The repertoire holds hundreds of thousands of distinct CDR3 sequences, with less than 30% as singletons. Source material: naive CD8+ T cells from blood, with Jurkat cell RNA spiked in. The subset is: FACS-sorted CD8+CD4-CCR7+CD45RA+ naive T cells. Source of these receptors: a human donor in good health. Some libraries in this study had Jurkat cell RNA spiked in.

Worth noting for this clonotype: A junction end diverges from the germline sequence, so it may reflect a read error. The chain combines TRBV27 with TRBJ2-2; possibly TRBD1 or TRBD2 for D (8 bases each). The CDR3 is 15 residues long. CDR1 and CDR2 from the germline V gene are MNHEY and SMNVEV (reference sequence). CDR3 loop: CASSPRDRSSGGLFF. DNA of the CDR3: TGCGCCAGCAGTCCCCGGGACAGGTCGAGCGGGGGGCTGTTTTTT.

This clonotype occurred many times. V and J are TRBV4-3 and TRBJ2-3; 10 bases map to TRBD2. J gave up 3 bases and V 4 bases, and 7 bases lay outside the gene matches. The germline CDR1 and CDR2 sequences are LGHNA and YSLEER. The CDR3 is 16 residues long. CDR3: CASSLSSGSVTDTQYF. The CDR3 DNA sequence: TGCGCCAGCAGCCTATCTAGCGGGAGTGTAACAGATACGCAGTATTTT.

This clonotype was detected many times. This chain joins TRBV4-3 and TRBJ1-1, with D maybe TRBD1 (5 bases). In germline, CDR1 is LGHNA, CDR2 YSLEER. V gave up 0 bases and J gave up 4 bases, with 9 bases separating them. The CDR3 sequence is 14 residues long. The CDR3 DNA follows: TGCGCCAGCAGCCAAGATCTTGGGGGCACTGAAGCTTTCTTT. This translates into CASSQDLGGTEAFF.

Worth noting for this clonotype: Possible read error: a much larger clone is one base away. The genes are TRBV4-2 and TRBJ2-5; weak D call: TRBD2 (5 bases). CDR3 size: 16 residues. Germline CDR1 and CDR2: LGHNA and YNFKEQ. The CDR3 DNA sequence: TGTGCCGGCAGTCCCACCAGCCCCAAACCGGGGGAGACCCAGTACTTC. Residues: CAGSPTSPKPGETQYF.

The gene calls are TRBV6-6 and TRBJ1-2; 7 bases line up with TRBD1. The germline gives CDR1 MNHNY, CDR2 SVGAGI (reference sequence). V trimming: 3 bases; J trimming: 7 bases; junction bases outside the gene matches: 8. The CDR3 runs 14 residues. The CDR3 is CASSYPDRVAGYTF. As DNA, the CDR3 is TGTGCCAGCAGTTATCCCGACAGGGTGGCTGGCTACACCTTC.

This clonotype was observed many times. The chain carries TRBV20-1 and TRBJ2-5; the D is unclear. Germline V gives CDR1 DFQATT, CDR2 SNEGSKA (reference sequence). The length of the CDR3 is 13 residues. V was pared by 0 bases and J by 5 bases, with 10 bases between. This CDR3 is CSARDWAEETQYF. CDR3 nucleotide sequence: TGCAGTGCTAGAGATTGGGCGGAGGAGACCCAGTACTTC.

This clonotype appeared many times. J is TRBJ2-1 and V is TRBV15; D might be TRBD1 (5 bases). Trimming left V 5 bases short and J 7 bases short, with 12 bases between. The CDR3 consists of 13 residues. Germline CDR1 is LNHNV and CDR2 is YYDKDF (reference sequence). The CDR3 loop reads CATSEAAGNEQFF. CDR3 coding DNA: TGTGCCACCAGCGAGGCGGCAGGGAATGAGCAGTTCTTC.

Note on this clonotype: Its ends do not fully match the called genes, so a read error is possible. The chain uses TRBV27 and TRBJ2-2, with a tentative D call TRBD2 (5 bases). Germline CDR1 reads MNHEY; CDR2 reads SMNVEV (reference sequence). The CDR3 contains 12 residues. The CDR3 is CASSSWTGELLF. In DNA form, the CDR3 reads TGTGCCAGCAGTAGTTGGACCGGGGAGCTGCTTTTT.

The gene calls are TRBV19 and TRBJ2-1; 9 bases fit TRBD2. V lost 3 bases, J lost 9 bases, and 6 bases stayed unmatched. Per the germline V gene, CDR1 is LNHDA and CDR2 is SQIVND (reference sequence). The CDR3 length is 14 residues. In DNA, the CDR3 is TGTGCCAGTAGTATGGGACTAGCCTATGGTGAGCAGTTCTTC. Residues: CASSMGLAYGEQFF.

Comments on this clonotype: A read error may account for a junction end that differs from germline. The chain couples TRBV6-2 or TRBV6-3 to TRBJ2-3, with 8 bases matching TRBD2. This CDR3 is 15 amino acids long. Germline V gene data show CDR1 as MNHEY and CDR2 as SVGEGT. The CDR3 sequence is CASSVLAETTDTRYF. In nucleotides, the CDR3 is TGTGCCAGCAGTGTACTAGCGGAGACCACAGATACGCGGTATTTT.

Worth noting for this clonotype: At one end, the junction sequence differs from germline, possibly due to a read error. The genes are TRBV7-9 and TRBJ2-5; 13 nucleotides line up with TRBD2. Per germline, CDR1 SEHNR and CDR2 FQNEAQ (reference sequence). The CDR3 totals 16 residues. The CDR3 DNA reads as TGTGCCAGCAGCTCTCCTGGGACTAGCGGGGAAGAGCCCCAGTACTTC. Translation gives CASSSPGTSGEEPQYF.

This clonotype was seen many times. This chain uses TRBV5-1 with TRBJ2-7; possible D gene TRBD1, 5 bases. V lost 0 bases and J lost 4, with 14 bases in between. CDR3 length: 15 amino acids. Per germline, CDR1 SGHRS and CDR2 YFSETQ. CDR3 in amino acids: CASSLGGAGFYEQYF. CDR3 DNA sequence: TGCGCCAGCAGCTTGGGCGGCGCAGGGTTTTACGAGCAGTACTTC.

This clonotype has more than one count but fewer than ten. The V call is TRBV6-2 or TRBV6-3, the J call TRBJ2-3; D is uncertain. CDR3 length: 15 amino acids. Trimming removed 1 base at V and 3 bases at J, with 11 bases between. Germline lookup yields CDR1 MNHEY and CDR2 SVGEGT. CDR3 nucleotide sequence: TGTGCCAGCAGTTACTTGGCAGAGTTGACAGATACGCAGTATTTT. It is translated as CASSYLAELTDTQYF.

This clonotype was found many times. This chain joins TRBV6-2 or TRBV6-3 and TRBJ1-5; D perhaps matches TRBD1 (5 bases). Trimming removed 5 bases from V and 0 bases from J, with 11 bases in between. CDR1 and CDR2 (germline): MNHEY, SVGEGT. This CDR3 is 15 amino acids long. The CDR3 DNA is TGTGCCAGCAGTACCAGACAGTCTAGCAATCAGCCCCAGCATTTT. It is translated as CASSTRQSSNQPQHF.

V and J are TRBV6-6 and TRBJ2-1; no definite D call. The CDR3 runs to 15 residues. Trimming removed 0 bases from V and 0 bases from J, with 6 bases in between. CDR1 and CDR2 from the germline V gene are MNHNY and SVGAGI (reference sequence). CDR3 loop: CASSYSANSYNEQFF. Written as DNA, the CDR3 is TGTGCCAGCAGTTACTCGGCAAACTCCTACAATGAGCAGTTCTTC.

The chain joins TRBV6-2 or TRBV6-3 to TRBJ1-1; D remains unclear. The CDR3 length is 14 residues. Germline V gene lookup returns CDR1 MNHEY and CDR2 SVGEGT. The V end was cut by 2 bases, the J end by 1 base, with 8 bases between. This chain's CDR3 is CASSYLRQNTEAFF. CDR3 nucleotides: TGTGCCAGCAGTTACCTGAGGCAGAACACTGAAGCTTTCTTT.